What follows is one T cell receptor (beta chain) and its context. This sample was included in a study of blood T cell repertoires in COVID-19. Background on the study: Spain, Italy and the United States supplied samples that represented acute and convalescent COVID-19. PBMCs, B-cell-depleted T cells, or T cells provided the cDNA or gDNA that made up the material.

Methods used by the authors: Estimated nucleated cell counts came from reference gene primer amplification. TCRdb's copy holds only in-frame clones and misses some; the assay was immunoSEQ multiplex PCR. That table furnishes V, J and clone size, whereas the DNA furnished D and trimming. Here the sample spans roughly 67,000 clones, about 83% being singletons. V lost 5 bases to trimming and J lost 0 bases, with 11 bases between them. The CDR3 totals 14 residues. Germline loops: CDR1 MNHEY, CDR2 SMNVEV (reference sequence). The V and J genes are TRBV27 and TRBJ2-7; D not resolved. Material for sequencing was peripheral blood. The TCR originated in a human donor in a cohort sampled during active COVID-19. The CDR3 bases are TGTGCCAGCAGTCCCAGAGCTAGCTCCTACGAGCAGTACTTC. It specifies CASSPRASSYEQYF.